This entry lists 6 T cell receptor beta chains sequenced from one sample in a study of blood T cells in healthy people across ages. Using a J-beta primer mix together with a sample-barcoded 5' primer, a second PCR was run for roughly 6 to 12 cycles. TCRdb re-derived calls from the 5' RACE reads in MiXCR, one entry per CDR3 protein. Of about 640,000 distinct CDR3 sequences in the sample, about 30% were seen once. Sequencing input: blood. These receptors were taken from a woman older than 75 in good health.

With regard to this clonotype: A clone one base away is much larger, so this may be a read error. This sequence joins TRBV12-3 or TRBV12-4 and TRBJ1-5; a possible D gene is TRBD1 (5 bases). The CDR3 covers 12 residues. The DNA of the CDR3 is TGTGCCAGCGGTACAGGCAATCAGCCCCGGCATTTT. Residues: CASGTGNQPRHF.

This sequence joins TRBV20-1 and TRBJ2-1; D perhaps matches TRBD2 (5 bases). V gave up 6 bases and J gave up 6 bases, with 15 bases separating them. CDR3 length: 13 amino acids. CDR1 is DFQATT and CDR2 is SNEGSKA in the germline V gene (reference sequence). The DNA of the CDR3 is TGCAGTGCACTTAAGGACTTCCCCAATGAGCAGTTCTTC. This codes for CSALKDFPNEQFF.

This clonotype was seen repeatedly, ten times or more. The chain has TRBV3-1 and TRBJ1-4; no clear D gene. Germline-derived CDR1 and CDR2 are LGHDT and YNNKEL (reference sequence). Trimming shortened V by 5 bases and J by 4 bases, and 11 bases separated the two germline ends. This CDR3 region has 14 residues. CDR3 sequence (DNA): TGTGCCAGCAGCACGCATCGGGGTAATGAAAAACTGTTTTTT. Its protein product is CASSTHRGNEKLFF.

Regarding this clonotype: A much larger clone differs by one base, so this may be a read error. The J gene is TRBJ2-1, the V gene TRBV5-1; D is possibly TRBD1 or TRBD2 (5 bases each). Germline V gives CDR1 SGHRS, CDR2 YFSETQ. This CDR3 comprises 13 residues. The CDR3 reads CASRGTGEDERFF. CDR3 in DNA: TGCGCCAGCAGGGGGACCGGGGAAGATGAGCGGTTCTTC. The full variable domain, its missing parts supplied by reference TRBV5-1 and TRBJ2-1, is KAGVTQTPRYLIKTRGQQVTLSCSPISGHRSVSWYQQTPGQGLQFLFEYFSETQRNKGNFPGRFSGRQFSNSRSEMNVSTLELGDSALYLCASRGTGEDERFFGPGTRLTVL.

This clonotype was found many times. The chain joins TRBV18 to TRBJ2-7; 7 bases align to TRBD1. With 7 bases clipped from V and 5 bases from J, the junction kept 8 bases outside the gene matches. The CDR3 loop spans 13 amino acids. CDR1 and CDR2 (germline): KGHSH, LQKENI. CDR3 in amino acids: CASFRTGEHEQYF. DNA of the CDR3: TGTGCCAGCTTCCGAACAGGGGAGCACGAGCAGTACTTC.

On this clonotype: A much larger clone lies one base from this, so it may be a read error. The chain combines TRBV6-5 with TRBJ2-7; tentatively, D is TRBD1 (6 bases). Germline V gives CDR1 MNHEY, CDR2 SVGAGI. V lost 0 bases and J 6 bases, leaving 18 bases between the germline ends. The CDR3 length is 16 residues. The chain's CDR3 is CASSYSAQGNVCEQYF. The CDR3 DNA sequence: TGTGCCAGCAGTTACTCAGCCCAGGGGAACGTCTGCGAGCAGTACTTC.